One sample yielded the 23 T cell receptor beta chains listed below, sequenced in a study of cytomegalovirus exposure and HLA in healthy donors. The PCR had 60 Vbeta and 13 Jbeta primers. Profiled with immunoSEQ multiplex PCR; TCRdb holds only in-frame clones, not every one. The sample carries about 150,000 clones, around 79% recorded once. What was sequenced was PBMCs. The receptors here all came from a man in his thirties or forties in good health and CMV-seropositive.

The chain joins TRBV12-5 to TRBJ1-5; TRBD1 aligns across 10 bases. The trim removed 5 bases at V and 6 bases at J, leaving 10 bases unmatched. CDR3 length: 16 amino acids. Germline V gene data show CDR1 as LGHNT and CDR2 as FRNRAP. CDR3 sequence: CASGPPGTGVGQPQHF. CDR3 sequence (DNA): TGTGCTAGTGGTCCCCCAGGGACAGGGGTCGGTCAGCCCCAGCATTTT.

V is TRBV1 and J is TRBJ2-3; the listed D gene, TRBD1, was not tested against the DNA. TRBV1 is a pseudogene. This CDR3 contains 14 residues. The CDR3 DNA follows: TGCACCAGCAGCCAAAACAGACGCACAGATACGCAGTATTTT. This encodes CTSSQNRRTDTQYF.

The chain employs TRBV27 and TRBJ1-2; D is possibly TRBD1 (5 bases). CDR3 size: 13 residues. Trimming shortened V by 3 bases and J by 4 bases, and 9 bases separated the two germline ends. The germline gives CDR1 MNHEY, CDR2 SMNVEV (reference sequence). The CDR3 loop is CASSLGGIYGYTF. The CDR3 DNA reads TGTGCCAGCAGTTTGGGGGGGATCTATGGCTACACCTTC.

The J gene is TRBJ2-5, the V gene TRBV2, with 7 bases lining up with TRBD1. The end of the DNA fits TRBJ2-7 better, so the J call may be wrong. The CDR3 has 13 amino acids. CDR1 is SNHLY, CDR2 FYNNEI, per germline. CDR3 DNA sequence: TGTGCCAGCAGTGGACGGACAGGAGGCGAGCAGTACTTC. This gives the protein CASSGRTGGEQYF.

This rearrangement joins TRBV19 to TRBJ1-2; unclear D gene. The CDR3 runs 15 residues. V was trimmed by 7 bases and J by 0 bases, leaving 15 bases between them. In germline, CDR1 is LNHDA, CDR2 SQIVND (reference sequence). CDR3 sequence reads: CASITVASTNYGYTF. For the CDR3, the DNA is TGTGCCAGTATAACAGTAGCGAGCACTAACTATGGCTACACCTTC.

This clone has more than one count but fewer than ten. This sequence joins TRBV5-4 and TRBJ1-2, with D hard to call. V was shortened by 0 bases and J by 4 bases, with 13 bases between the two germline ends. Germline CDR1 is SGHNT and CDR2 is YYREEE (reference sequence). The CDR3 length is 15 residues. CDR3 in DNA: TGTGCCAGCAGCTTGGCCGATTCCGGTTTCTATGGCTACACCTTC. This encodes CASSLADSGFYGYTF.

The rearrangement uses TRBV7-2 and TRBJ2-7, with 8 nucleotides matching TRBD2. V was clipped by 0 bases and J by 1 base; unmatched bases: 2. In germline, CDR1 is SGHTA, CDR2 FQGNSA. The CDR3 runs to 15 residues. In DNA form, the CDR3 reads TGTGCCAGCAGCTTAGCGCGGGGGGCATCCTACGAGCAGTACTTC. The encoded protein is CASSLARGASYEQYF.

This chain joins TRBV7-2 and TRBJ1-2; 11 bases match TRBD1. The V and J ends lost 6 bases and 4 bases, in that order; junction bases with no gene match: 10. This CDR3 has 16 amino acids. The germline V gene has CDR1 SGHTA and CDR2 FQGNSA. In DNA, the CDR3 is TGTGCCAGCAGTGGGGGACAGGGGGGACAATCCTATGGCTACACCTTC. It encodes CASSGGQGGQSYGYTF.

The chain recombines TRBV7-2 with TRBJ1-1, with a weak D call TRBD1 (6 bases). This CDR3 spans 14 amino acids. The germline CDR1 and CDR2 sequences are SGHTA and FQGNSA. Trimming stripped 5 bases from V and 3 bases from J, with 13 bases between. CDR3 sequence reads: CASSPARGHTEAFF. Written as DNA, the CDR3 is TGTGCCAGCAGCCCTGCGCGGGGGCACACTGAAGCTTTCTTT.

V usage is TRBV28 and J usage is TRBJ2-7; TRBD2 matches 9 bases. J gave up 1 base and V 5 bases, and 9 bases lay outside the gene matches. The V gene's germline CDR1 is MDHEN and CDR2 SYDVKM. This CDR3 is built from 16 residues. The CDR3 reads CASSGSSGMRSYEQYF. The CDR3 region has the DNA TGTGCCAGCAGTGGGTCTAGCGGGATGCGGTCCTACGAGCAGTACTTC.

The chain carries TRBV7-4 and TRBJ1-6; TRBD1 aligns across 8 bases. J was trimmed by 10 bases and V by 2 bases; bases with no gene match: 10. The CDR3 is made up of 16 amino acids. The germline V gene has CDR1 SGHVT and CDR2 SQSDAQ. In DNA, the CDR3 is TGTGCCAGCAGCTTATTGGGACAGGCTCTCACGTCACCCCTCCACTTT. Its protein is CASSLLGQALTSPLHF.

The chain carries TRBV6-1 and TRBJ1-5, with D possibly TRBD1 on 6 matching bases. The ends were cut back, 6 bases at V and 5 bases at J, with 17 bases in the middle. The germline gives CDR1 MNHNS, CDR2 SASEGT. This CDR3 spans 15 amino acids. The CDR3: CASRLYRDTDQPQHF. In DNA form, the CDR3 reads TGTGCCAGCAGATTGTACCGGGACACCGATCAGCCCCAGCATTTT.

The gene calls are TRBV28 and TRBJ2-7, with a possible D match to TRBD2 (6 bases). This CDR3 comprises 12 residues. Trimming stripped 4 bases from V and 2 bases from J, with 6 bases between. CDR1 is MDHEN, CDR2 SYDVKM, per germline. CDR3 protein: CASSWTTYEQYF. CDR3 sequence (DNA): TGTGCCAGCAGTTGGACTACCTACGAGCAGTACTTC. Together with reference TRBV28 and TRBJ2-7, the CDR3 gives the full variable domain: DVKVTQSSRYLVKRTGEKVFLECVQDMDHENMFWYRQDPGLGLRLIYFSYDVKMKEKGDIPEGYSVSREKKERFSLILESASTNQTSMYLCASSWTTYEQYFGPGTRLTVT.

The chain joins TRBV28 to TRBJ1-5; perhaps TRBD1 as D (5 bases). Germline lookup yields CDR1 MDHEN and CDR2 SYDVKM. Trimming shortened V by 8 bases and J by 4 bases, and 18 bases separated the two germline ends. The CDR3 sequence is 15 residues long. The CDR3 sequence: CASGTFGMVNQPQHF. DNA for the CDR3: TGTGCCAGCGGGACTTTTGGGATGGTGAATCAGCCCCAGCATTTT.

The rearrangement links TRBV9 to TRBJ1-2; D might be TRBD1 (6 bases). Germline values: CDR1 SGDLS, CDR2 YYNGEE. The CDR3 runs to 15 residues. V gave up 4 bases and J gave up 4 bases, with 17 bases separating them. The CDR3 sequence is CASSPQGQDLYGYTF. CDR3 in DNA: TGTGCCAGCAGCCCCCAGGGGCAGGACCTCTATGGCTACACCTTC.

The chain recombines TRBV29-1 with TRBJ1-1; 9 positions match TRBD1. The CDR3 loop spans 13 amino acids. J was trimmed by 1 base and V by 7 bases; bases with no gene match: 4. CDR1 is SQVTM and CDR2 is ANQGSEA in the germline V gene. The CDR3 sequence: CSAGQGPNTEAFF. DNA for the CDR3: TGCAGCGCCGGACAGGGGCCGAACACTGAAGCTTTCTTT.

The chain has TRBV10-2 and TRBJ2-5; 8 bases align to TRBD2. This CDR3 comprises 15 residues. In germline, CDR1 is WSHSY, CDR2 SAAADI. J gave up 5 bases and V 4 bases, and 9 bases lay outside the gene matches. DNA of the CDR3: TGCGCCAGCAGTGTTGTGGGCGGGAGGTCGGAGACCCAGTACTTC. Translating it yields CASSVVGGRSETQYF.

This clone was observed a few times. The V and J genes are TRBV28 and TRBJ2-7, with a weak D call TRBD2 (5 bases). The CDR3 consists of 12 residues. Germline assignment: CDR1 MDHEN and CDR2 SYDVKM. Trimming removed 8 bases from V and 2 bases from J, with 10 bases in between. Here the CDR3 DNA reads TGTGCCAGCGTCCGGGGTACCTACGAGCAGTACTTC. Its translation is CASVRGTYEQYF.

This sequence joins TRBV28 and TRBJ1-2; D gene unclear. From germline, CDR1 is MDHEN and CDR2 SYDVKM. V lost 2 bases to trimming and J lost 4 bases, with 14 bases between them. The CDR3 totals 15 residues. CDR3 coding DNA: TGTGCCAGCAGTTTAGGAACGACTTCGACCTATGGCTACACCTTC. This gives the protein CASSLGTTSTYGYTF.

This clone was counted a few times. The V and J genes are TRBV29-1 and TRBJ2-3; 9 bases are shared with TRBD2. V dropped 6 bases and J dropped 5; count of bases not matched to a gene: 6. CDR1 is SQVTM, CDR2 ANQGSEA, per germline. The CDR3 is 13 residues long. CDR3 sequence reads: CSVGTTSGDTQYF. CDR3 sequence (DNA): TGCAGCGTCGGTACGACTAGCGGAGATACGCAGTATTTT.

This clone was detected a few times. The J gene is TRBJ1-1, the V gene TRBV5-4; 8 nucleotides match TRBD1. The ends lost 3 bases at V and 11 bases at J; junction bases unmatched: 6. CDR3 size: 12 residues. Germline V gives CDR1 SGHNT, CDR2 YYREEE (reference sequence). This CDR3 reads CASSSTGGEAFF. The CDR3 DNA reads as TGTGCCAGCAGCTCCACAGGGGGGGAGGCTTTCTTT.

The gene calls are TRBV6-5 and TRBJ1-1; 8 bases fit TRBD1. In germline, CDR1 is MNHEY, CDR2 SVGAGI. The CDR3 spans 13 residues. J lost 11 bases, V lost 3 bases, and 8 bases had no gene match. Here the CDR3 reads CASSYSYRGKAFF. CDR3 nucleotides: TGTGCCAGCAGTTATTCCTACAGGGGGAAGGCTTTCTTT.

This rearrangement joins TRBV29-1 to TRBJ1-2; perhaps TRBD1 as D (6 bases). The CDR3 has 15 residues. Trimming took 3 bases from V and 0 from J, leaving 14 bases between them. Germline V gene lookup returns CDR1 SQVTM and CDR2 ANQGSEA. The CDR3, as DNA: TGCAGCGTTGATGAGGGGACACCGTCTAACTATGGCTACACCTTC. Translated: CSVDEGTPSNYGYTF.